The following is a T cell receptor beta chain sequence with its context. Its specificity is unknown. The data were produced by immunoSEQ multiplex PCR, yet TCRdb's version contains in-frame clones alone and is incomplete. Seen here are 300,000 to 400,000 clones, about 74% observed once, and the top ten hold around a tenth. Germline V gives CDR1 SGHKS, CDR2 YYEKEE (reference sequence). Deletions cut 1 base from V and 1 base from J, with 11 bases between. This CDR3 is built from 15 residues. Donors comprised healthy HIV-negative adults lacking recent acute infections or vaccinations. This record belongs to a study of shared clonotypes between healthy human individuals. The wider study: Per donor, CD8 memory used one plate, CD8 naive used two, CD4 memory used three and CD4 naive used three. Findings and caveats of the study: Non-shared clonotypes displayed generation probabilities falling below those of clonotypes present in all four donors. Only blood was sampled; tissue repertoires likely differ.

The sequence came from a man aged 25 to 40 in good health. The specimen sequenced was memory CD4+ T cells sorted from blood. Sample subset: CD45RA-negative fraction. This chain links TRBV5-5 with TRBJ2-5; tentatively, D is TRBD2 (5 bases). The CDR3 bases are TGTGCCAGCAGCTTGCTCCCTGGACTCCAAGAGACCCAGTACTTC. This translates into CASSLLPGLQETQYF.